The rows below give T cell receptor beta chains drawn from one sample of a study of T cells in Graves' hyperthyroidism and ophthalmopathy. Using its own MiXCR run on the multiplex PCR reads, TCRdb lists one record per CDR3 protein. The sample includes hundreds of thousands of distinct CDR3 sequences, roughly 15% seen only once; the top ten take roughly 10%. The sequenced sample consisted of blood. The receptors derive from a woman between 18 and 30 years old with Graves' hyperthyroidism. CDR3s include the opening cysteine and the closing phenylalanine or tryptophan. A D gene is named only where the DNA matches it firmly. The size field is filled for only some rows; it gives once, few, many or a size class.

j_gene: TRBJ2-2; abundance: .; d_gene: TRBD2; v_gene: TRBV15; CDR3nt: TGTGCCACCAAGAAGCGGGAGGGACCCGGGGAGCTGTTTTTT; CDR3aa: CATKKREGPGELFF
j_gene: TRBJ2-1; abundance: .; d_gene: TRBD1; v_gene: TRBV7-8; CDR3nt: TGTGCCTCCCTGGGGGACAGGGGAGATTACAATGAGCAGTTCTTC; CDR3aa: CASLGDRGDYNEQFF
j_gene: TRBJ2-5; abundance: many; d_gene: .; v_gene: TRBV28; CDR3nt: TGTGCCAGCAGTCGGAATAGCCCCTACCAAGAGACCCAGTACTTC; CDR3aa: CASSRNSPYQETQYF
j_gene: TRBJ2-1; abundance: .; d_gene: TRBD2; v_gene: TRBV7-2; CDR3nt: TGTGCCAGCAGCCCTGCTGAGGGCCGGGGGGTCTACAATGAGCAGTTCTTC; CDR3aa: CASSPAEGRGVYNEQFF
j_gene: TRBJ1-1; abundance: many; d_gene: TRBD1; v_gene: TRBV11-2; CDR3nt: TGTGCCAGCAGCTTACGCCTGGGACAGGGCTACACTGAAGCTTTCTTT; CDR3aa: CASSLRLGQGYTEAFF
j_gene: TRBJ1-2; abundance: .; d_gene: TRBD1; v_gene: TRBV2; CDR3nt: TGTGCCAGCACGGGACAGGGTACCTTAAACTATGGCTACACCTTC; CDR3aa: CASTGQGTLNYGYTF
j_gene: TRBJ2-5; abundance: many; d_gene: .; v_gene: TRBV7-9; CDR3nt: TGTGCCAGCACAGGAGACGTAGGAGAGACCCAGTACTTC; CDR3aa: CASTGDVGETQYF
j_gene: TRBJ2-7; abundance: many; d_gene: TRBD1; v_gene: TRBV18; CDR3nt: TGTGCCAGCTCACTCACAGGGGTTCACGAGCAGTACTTC; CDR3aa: CASSLTGVHEQYF
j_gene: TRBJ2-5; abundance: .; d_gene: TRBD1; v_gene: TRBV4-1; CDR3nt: TGCGCCAGCAGCCAAAGTTTACAGGGGAGTAGAGAGACCCAGTACTTC; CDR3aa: CASSQSLQGSRETQYF
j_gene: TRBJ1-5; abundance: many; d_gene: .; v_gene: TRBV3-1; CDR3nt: TGTGCCAGCAGCCAACAGGGGTGGCATCAGCCCCAGCATTTT; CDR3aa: CASSQQGWHQPQHF
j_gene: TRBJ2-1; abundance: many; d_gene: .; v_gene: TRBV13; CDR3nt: TGTGCCAGCAGCCTAGACGTAGGGTTCTACAATGAGCAGTTCTTC; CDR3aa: CASSLDVGFYNEQFF
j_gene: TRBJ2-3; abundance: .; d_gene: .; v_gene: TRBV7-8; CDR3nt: TGTGCCAGCAGCTTAGCGGGCTTGGGCGGGCATACGCAGTATTTT; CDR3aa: CASSLAGLGGHTQYF
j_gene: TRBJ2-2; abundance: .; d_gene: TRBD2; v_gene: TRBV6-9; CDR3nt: TGTGCCAGCAGTTACAGGAGCGGGAGGGCGAACGGGGAGCTGTTTTTT; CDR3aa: CASSYRSGRANGELFF
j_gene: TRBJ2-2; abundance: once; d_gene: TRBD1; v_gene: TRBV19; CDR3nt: TGTGCCAGTAGCCGGACAGGGGGCGAAGGCGGGGAGCTGTTTTTT; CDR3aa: CASSRTGGEGGELFF
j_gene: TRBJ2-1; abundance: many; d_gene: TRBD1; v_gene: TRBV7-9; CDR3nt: TGTGCCAGCAACTTGGCGACAGGGGGTAACAATGAGCAGTTCTTC; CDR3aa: CASNLATGGNNEQFF
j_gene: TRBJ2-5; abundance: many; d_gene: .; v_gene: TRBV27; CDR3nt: TGTGCCAGCAGTCCTACTCCGATTAGACCTAAGACCCAGTACTTC; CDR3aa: CASSPTPIRPKTQYF
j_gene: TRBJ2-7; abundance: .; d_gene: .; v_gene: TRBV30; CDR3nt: TGTGCCTGGAGGGCGGCAGGGACCTCCCGATACGAGCAGTACTTC; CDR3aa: CAWRAAGTSRYEQYF
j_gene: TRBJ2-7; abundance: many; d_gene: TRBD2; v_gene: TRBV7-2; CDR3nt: TGTGCCAGCAGCCCAGGACTAGGCTCCTACGAGCAGTACTTC; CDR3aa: CASSPGLGSYEQYF
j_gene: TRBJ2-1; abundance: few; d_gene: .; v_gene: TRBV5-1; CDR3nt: TGCGCCAGCAACGAGGGGGGCTCCTACAATGAGCAGTTCTTC; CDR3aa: CASNEGGSYNEQFF
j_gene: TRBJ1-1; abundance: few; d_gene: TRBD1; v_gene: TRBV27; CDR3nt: TGTGCCAGCAGTGGCAGGGGGGGAGCTTTCTTT; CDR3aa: CASSGRGGAFF
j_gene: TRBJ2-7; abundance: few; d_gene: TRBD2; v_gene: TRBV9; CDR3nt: TGTGCCAGCAGCGTGGCTAGCGGGAGAGCCGAGCAGTACTTC; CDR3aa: CASSVASGRAEQYF
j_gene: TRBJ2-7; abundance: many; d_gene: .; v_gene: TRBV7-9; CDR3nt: TGTGCCAGCAGCTTAGTGACCACGGCACGCCCCTACGAGCAGTACTTC; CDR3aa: CASSLVTTARPYEQYF
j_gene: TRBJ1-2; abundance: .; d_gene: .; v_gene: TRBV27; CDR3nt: TGTGCCAGCAGTCCCACCCAGGGTAACGGCTACACCTTC; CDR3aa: CASSPTQGNGYTF
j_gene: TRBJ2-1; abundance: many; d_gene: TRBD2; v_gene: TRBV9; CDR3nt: TGTGCCAGCAGCCCTGGGGGCGGGAGGGCGGATGAGCAGTTCTTC; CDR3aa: CASSPGGGRADEQFF
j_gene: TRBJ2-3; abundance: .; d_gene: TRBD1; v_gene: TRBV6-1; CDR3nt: TGTGCCAGCAGCAAGAACAGGGGAAGCACAGATACGCAGTATTTT; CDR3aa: CASSKNRGSTDTQYF
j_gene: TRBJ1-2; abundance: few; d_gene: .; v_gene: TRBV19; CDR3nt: TGTGCCAGTAGTTCCCATCTTCGTACACCCTCCTATGGCTACACCTTC; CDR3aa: CASSSHLRTPSYGYTF
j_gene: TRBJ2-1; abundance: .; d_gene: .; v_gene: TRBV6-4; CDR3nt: TGTGCCAGCAGCCCCGACCGGAGGGAGCAGTTCTTC; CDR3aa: CASSPDRREQFF
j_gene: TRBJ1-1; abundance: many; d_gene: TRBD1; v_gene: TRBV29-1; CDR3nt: TGCAGCGCGGGACAGCTGAACACTGAAGCTTTCTTT; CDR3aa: CSAGQLNTEAFF
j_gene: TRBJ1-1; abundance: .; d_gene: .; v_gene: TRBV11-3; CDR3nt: TGTGCCAGCAGCTTATATGCCCTGAGGAAGGGTAGAAACACTGAAGCTTTCTTT; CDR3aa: CASSLYALRKGRNTEAFF
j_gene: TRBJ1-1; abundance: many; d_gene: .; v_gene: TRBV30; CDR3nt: TGTGCCTGGAGTAGGTCAGGTCTCATGAACACTGAAGCTTTCTTT; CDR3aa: CAWSRSGLMNTEAFF
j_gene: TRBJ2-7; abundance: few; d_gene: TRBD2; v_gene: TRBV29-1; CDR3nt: TGCAGCGCCACCGGACTAGCGGGAGATTGGAGATACGAGCAGTACTTC; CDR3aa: CSATGLAGDWRYEQYF
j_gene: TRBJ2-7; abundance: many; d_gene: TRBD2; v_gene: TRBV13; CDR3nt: TGTGCCAGCAGCGTAGCAAGCGGGATCTCCTACGAGCAGTACTTC; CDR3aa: CASSVASGISYEQYF
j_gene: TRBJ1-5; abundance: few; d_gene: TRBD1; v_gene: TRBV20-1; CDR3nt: TGCAGTGCTAGGCCCGGACAGGGAGGCAATCAGCCCCAACATTTT; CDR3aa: CSARPGQGGNQPQHF
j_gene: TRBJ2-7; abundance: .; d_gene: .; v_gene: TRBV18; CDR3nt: TGTGCCAGCTCACCACCGAACTTCTCCTACGGGCAGTACTTC; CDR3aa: CASSPPNFSYGQYF
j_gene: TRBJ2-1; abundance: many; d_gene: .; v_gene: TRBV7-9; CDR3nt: TGTGCCAGCAGCTTAAAGGATGAGCAGTTCTTC; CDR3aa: CASSLKDEQFF
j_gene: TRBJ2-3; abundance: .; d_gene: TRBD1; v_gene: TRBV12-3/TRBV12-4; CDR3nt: TGTGCCAGCAGTTTTGGGGACAGGGGGCGTCTCGATACGCAGTATTTT; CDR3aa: CASSFGDRGRLDTQYF
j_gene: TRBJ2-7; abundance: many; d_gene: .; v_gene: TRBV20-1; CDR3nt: TGCAGTGCTAGAGTGGGGGTTTGGTCGGACGAGCAGTACTTC; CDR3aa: CSARVGVWSDEQYF
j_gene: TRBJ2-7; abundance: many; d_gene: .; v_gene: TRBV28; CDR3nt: TGTGCCAGCAGTTCTCAAAGCGGTTGGCCCTACGAGCAGTACTTC; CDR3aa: CASSSQSGWPYEQYF
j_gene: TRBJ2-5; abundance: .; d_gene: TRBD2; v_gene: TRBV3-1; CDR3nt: TGTGCCAGCAGCCACAGGGGACGACTAGCGGCTATTGGGACCCAGTACTTC; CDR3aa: CASSHRGRLAAIGTQYF
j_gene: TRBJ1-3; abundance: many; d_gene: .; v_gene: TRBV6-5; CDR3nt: TGTGCCAGCAGTTACTCAGTCTCTGGAAACACCATATATTTT; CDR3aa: CASSYSVSGNTIYF
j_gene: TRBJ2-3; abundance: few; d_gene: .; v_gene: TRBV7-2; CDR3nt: TGTGCCAGCAGCTTATTATGGGGGGATACGCAGTATTTT; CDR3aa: CASSLLWGDTQYF
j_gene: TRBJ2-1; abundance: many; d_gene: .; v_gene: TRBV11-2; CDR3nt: TGTGCCAGCAGCCTGGACAGACTATATCTCCCCCTAGAGCAGTTCTTC; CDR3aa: CASSLDRLYLPLEQFF
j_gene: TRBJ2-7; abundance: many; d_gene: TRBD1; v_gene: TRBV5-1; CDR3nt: TGCGCCAGCAGCAGGGGGCCTCCACCCTACGAGCAGTACTTC; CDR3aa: CASSRGPPPYEQYF
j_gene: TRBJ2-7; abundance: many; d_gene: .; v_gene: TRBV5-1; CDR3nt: TGCGCCAGCGCCTGGACAGACTCCTACGAGCAGTACTTC; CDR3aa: CASAWTDSYEQYF
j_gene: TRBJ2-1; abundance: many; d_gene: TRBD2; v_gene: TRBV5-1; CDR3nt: TGCGCCAGCAGCTTGGCCAGCGGGGTGTTTTACAATGAGCAGTTCTTC; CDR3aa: CASSLASGVFYNEQFF
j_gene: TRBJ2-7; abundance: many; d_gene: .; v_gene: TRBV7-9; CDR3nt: TGTGCCAGCAGGCCCATTGGGCCCCCCTCCTACGAGCAGTACTTC; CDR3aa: CASRPIGPPSYEQYF
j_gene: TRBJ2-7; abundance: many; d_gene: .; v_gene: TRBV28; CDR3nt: TGTGCCAGCAGTTTATACAGGGCGTACGAGCAGTACTTC; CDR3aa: CASSLYRAYEQYF
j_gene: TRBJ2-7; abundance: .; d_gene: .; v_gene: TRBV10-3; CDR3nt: TGTGCCATCAGGAACCCGGGACCTTCAGGCTACGAGCAGTACTTC; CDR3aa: CAIRNPGPSGYEQYF
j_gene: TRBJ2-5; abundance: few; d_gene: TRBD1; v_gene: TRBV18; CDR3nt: TGTGCCAGCTCACGACCGGGACAGGGGGCGCAGACCCAGTACTTC; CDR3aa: CASSRPGQGAQTQYF
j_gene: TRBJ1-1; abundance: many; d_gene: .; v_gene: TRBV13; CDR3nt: TGTGCCAGCAGCTTTTCCGGGCCGGGGGACACTGAAGCTTTCTTT; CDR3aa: CASSFSGPGDTEAFF
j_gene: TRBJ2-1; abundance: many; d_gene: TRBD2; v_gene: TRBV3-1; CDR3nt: TGTGCCAGCAGCCAGGGGCTAGCGGGATTTACCGTGAAGTTCTTC; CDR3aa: CASSQGLAGFTVKFF
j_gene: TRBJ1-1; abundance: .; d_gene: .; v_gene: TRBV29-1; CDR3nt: TGCAGCGTTGTGGGGGGATCGGGTAAGGTCGGTACTGAAGCTTTCTTT; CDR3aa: CSVVGGSGKVGTEAFF
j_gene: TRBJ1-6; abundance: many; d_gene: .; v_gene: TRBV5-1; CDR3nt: TGCGCCAGCAGCCCAGGAGAGAGGAATTCACCCCTCCACTTT; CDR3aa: CASSPGERNSPLHF
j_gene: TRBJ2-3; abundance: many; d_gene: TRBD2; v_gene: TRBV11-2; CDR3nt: TGTGCCAGCAACCTCCGCGGGCTAGCGGACACAGATACGCAGTATTTT; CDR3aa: CASNLRGLADTDTQYF
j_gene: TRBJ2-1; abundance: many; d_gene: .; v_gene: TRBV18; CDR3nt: TGTGCCAGCTCACCCCTTGGAGCCAGCAACTCCTACAATGAGCAGTTCTTC; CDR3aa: CASSPLGASNSYNEQFF